This T cell receptor (beta chain) is drawn from a study of T cells in Graves' hyperthyroidism and ophthalmopathy. This clonotype occurred a few times. J was trimmed by 5 bases and V by 7 bases; bases with no gene match: 11. Germline loops: CDR1 SGHTA, CDR2 FQGNSA. CDR3 size: 15 residues. The TCR beta CDR3 regions underwent amplification using RNA transcripts as the source. The HTBI set primed first-round TCR CDR3 RT-PCR. TCRdb analysed the multiplex PCR reads with MiXCR anew, one entry per CDR3 protein. The sample contains a few hundred thousand distinct CDR3 sequences, roughly an eighth of which appear only once.

This clonotype originated in a young woman with Graves' hyperthyroidism. Sequencing input: blood. The gene calls are TRBV7-2 and TRBJ2-5; 9 bases align to TRBD2. This CDR3 reads CASTQAGTSRETQYF. The CDR3 DNA reads as TGTGCCAGCACCCAAGCCGGGACTAGCAGGGAGACCCAGTACTTC.